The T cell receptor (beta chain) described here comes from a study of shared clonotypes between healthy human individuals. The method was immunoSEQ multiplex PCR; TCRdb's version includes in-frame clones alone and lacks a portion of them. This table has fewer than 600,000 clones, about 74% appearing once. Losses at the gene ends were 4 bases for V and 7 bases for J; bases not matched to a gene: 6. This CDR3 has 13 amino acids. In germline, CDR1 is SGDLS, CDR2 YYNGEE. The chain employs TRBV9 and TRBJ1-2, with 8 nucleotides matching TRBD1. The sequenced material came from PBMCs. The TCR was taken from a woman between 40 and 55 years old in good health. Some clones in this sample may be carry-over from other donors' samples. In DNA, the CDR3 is TGTGCCAGCAGCACCCGGACAGGGTCTGGCTACACCTTC. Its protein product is CASSTRTGSGYTF. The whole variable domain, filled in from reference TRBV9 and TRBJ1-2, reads DSGVTQTPKHLITATGQRVTLRCSPRSGDLSVYWYQQSLDQGLQFLIQYYNGEERAKGNILERFSAQQFPDLHSELNLSSLELGDSALYFCASSTRTGSGYTFGSGTRLTVV.